This T cell receptor (beta chain) stems from a study of blood T cell repertoires in COVID-19. The wider study: Samples representing acute and convalescent COVID-19 were sourced from the United States, Italy and Spain. The analysed material was cDNA or gDNA that came from T cells, B-cell-depleted T cells, or PBMCs.

CDR1 is MRHNA, CDR2 SNTAGT, per germline. This CDR3 has 17 amino acids. The J segment lost 5 bases and the V segment lost 3 bases, leaving 9 bases of the junction unmatched. This clone was detected once. Original data processing: Using reference gene primer amplification, nucleated cell counts were estimated. Produced via immunoSEQ multiplex PCR; TCRdb's table is partial and in-frame only. The DNA was the basis for D and trimming; V, J and clone size are from that table. The table has over 250,000 clones, more than 75% seen once. This chain uses TRBV6-4 with TRBJ2-5; 13 nucleotides line up with TRBD2. This receptor was obtained from a woman in her forties who had recovered from COVID-19. Sequencing was carried out using peripheral blood. The CDR3 DNA reads as TGTGCCAGCAGTGATCGTCTTGGACTAGCGGGGGAGGAGACCCAGTACTTC. Translation gives CASSDRLGLAGEETQYF.